The T cell receptor beta chain under discussion was sequenced for a study of blood T cells in healthy people across ages (dated by TCRdb to between 2015 and 2016). Regarding the study in general: In model experiments, template switching captured about one uniquely barcoded TCR beta cDNA molecule for every two T cells. The study analyzed two additional independent replicas of 1 million unique cDNA reads from the same blood draw for two donors, one aged 18 to 29 and one aged 80 or older. The donors were split into four age groups: young (average roughly 15 years), middle-aged (around 37), aged (more than 60) and long-lived (over 80). The study measured age-related changes in TCR beta repertoire diversity using deep sequencing normalized with unique cDNA molecular identifiers. The paper as a whole reports these results and caveats: Compared with the aged group, more naive CD4+ T cells, fewer expanded clones and increased TCR diversity were shown by the long-lived group, suggesting age selection. Bulk unsorted PBMC profiling prevented conclusive comparison of naive and antigen-experienced compartments. A strong correlation was found between observed TCR beta diversity and the percentage of naive T cells measured by flow cytometry. Observed TCR beta diversity per million T cells fell roughly linearly with age, and a significant reduction was already apparent by age roughly 40. Because the CMV infection status of the donors was unknown, age-related changes in expanded clonotypes may potentially have been confounded. Estimates of total diversity from one million sequenced T cells were regarded as lower bounds and underestimates.

Library generation was performed with 5' RACE. The listed sequencing device is Illumina HiSeq 2500. A second 7 to 11 cycle PCR used a sample-barcoded 5' primer and a J-beta primer mix. A template-switch 5' adaptor carrying 12 random nucleotides introduced a unique molecular identifier onto each TCR beta cDNA molecule. At least 2.5 million CDR3-containing paired-end reads were obtained from each sample. First-strand cDNA was synthesized from all RNA with the Mint cDNA synthesis kit, primed by a TRBC-specific oligonucleotide. Following uracil-DNA glycosylase treatment, all cDNA underwent a first 18-cycle PCR with the universal primers M1SS and BC2_uni_R. In the authors' own workflow: For normalization, 1 million high-quality reads were randomly selected from each sample, with every read carrying a distinct molecular identifier. Instead of being binned into consensus sequences, reads with shared molecular identifiers were discarded. CDR3 identification, clonotype clustering and error correction used MiTCR with a Q25 quality threshold and the strictest error-elimination algorithm. Lower-bound total TCR beta diversity was estimated with a nonparametric unseen species model using Euler transformation. In-frame beta chains were kept once TCRdb had trimmed the public reads at Q25 with fastp and called clones with MiXCR. CDR3 protein duplicates are merged, each entry listing the most common genes and DNA. These V and J calls are TCRdb output, not the study's own analysis. Across this sample there are about 570,000 distinct CDR3 sequences, with roughly a quarter seen only once. The ten largest clones take up 3% to 4.5% of the sample.

V lost 0 bases and J lost 7 bases; the stretch between them is 15 bases long. Reading from cysteine to phenylalanine, the CDR3 counts 15 amino acids. Only the CDR3 DNA stays, 45 bases, in frame from base 1. CDR1 and CDR2, looked up from the germline V gene, are LGHNA and YSLEER. This clonotype was counted at least ten times. Its antigen is not yet known. Base qualities are not at hand, and no much larger clone is one base apart. Donors were a few dozen systemically healthy Caucasian individuals from Russia aged roughly 6 to 95 years. Each donor gave 8.5 to 10 milliliters of peripheral blood, collected into EDTA-treated Vacutainer tubes. Ficoll-Paque density-gradient centrifugation was used to isolate PBMCs, with at least 7 million obtained per sample. Trizol reagent was used to extract total RNA from the PBMCs, yielding at least 6 micrograms per sample. Naive CD45RAhigh/CD27high T cell percentages were measured by flow cytometry on a PBMC aliquot from every donor.

These data also formed part of another study, on T cells of mothers and their children. As noted in the second study: Nine systemically healthy Caucasian individuals served as donors, namely three mothers together with their six children. cDNA synthesis consumed the entire amount of extracted RNA, loaded at approximately 1.6 ug RNA in each 15 ul reaction. In the second PCR, the M1S primer introduced both the sample barcodes and 2-4 random nucleotides. Over 9 million TCR beta CDR3 reads were obtained for each mother, and millions of reads were obtained for each child. Thymic selection shapes the output of TCR recombination in a similar way in related and unrelated pairs, and inherited differences have a minor effect. Normalized repertoire overlap was always slightly but never significantly higher in related than unrelated mother-child pairs. No persistent microchimeric T cell clones were found, with a detection sensitivity of approximately 95 clones per million clonotypes. Deep NGS was used in the study to compare the TCR beta repertoires of mothers and children and to look for features that separate related mother-child pairs from unrelated individuals. Mothers averaged 40 +/- 4 years of age and children averaged approximately 11 +/- 4 years. After adapter ligation with NEBNext reagents, the libraries were sequenced on Illumina HiSeq 2000 with 100+100 nt paired-end reads. Mother and child libraries were prepared a month apart and sequenced in separate runs to prevent cross-contamination. Each donor had between roughly 450,000 and 2,100,000 distinct TCR beta clonotypes identified. Naive TCR beta clonotypes were estimated from low-frequency clonotypes matched to each donor's FACS-determined naive share, without sorting.

In this chain, TRBV4-3 is recombined with TRBJ1-2; no confident D gene assignment can be made. Specimen: blood. This receptor was identified in a boy aged 2 to 9 in good health. The DNA sequence is given as TGCGCCAGCAGCCAAGAGAGGGCAGGTTTGGTTGGCTACACCTTC. Translated, this gives CASSQERAGLVGYTF.